This section outlines one TCR beta chain sequence together with its context. Its antigen is unknown. Per-base quality was not reported, and no clone a single base away is much larger than it. The data were obtained in a study of blood T cell repertoires in COVID-19 (TCRdb year 2020). Regarding the complete study: Samples covering the acute and convalescent phases of COVID-19 were provided by collaborators in the United States, Italy and Spain. The material from the prospective study consisted of cDNA or gDNA derived from T cells, B-cell-depleted T cells, or PBMCs. Subjects who had been exposed to COVID-19, were actively infected with it, or had recovered from it provided the deeply sampled blood TCRbeta repertoires that made up the dataset. The repertoires were released in a freely available public database intended as a resource for research on the immune response to SARS-CoV-2. The samples were drawn from the first 160 participants of the ongoing ImmuneRACE study and from 1,254 subjects provided by 6 global collaborators. Nearly every sample came with metadata listing a de-identified subject ID, COVID-19 status, age in years and sex. Where available, HLA class I and class II types were taken from metadata supplied by the sample provider and were not determined by assay-based typing. Here is what the overall study found, with its caveats: Clinical and demographic metadata were provided uncurated, with the amount varying by source and participant.

Including cysteine and phenylalanine, the CDR3 has 14 amino acids. Only CDR3 DNA remains: 42 bases, in frame from the first base. Sequences MDHEN (CDR1) and SYDVKM (CDR2) are obtained from the germline V gene. Trimming leaves V shorter by 7 bases and J shorter by 2 bases, with the junction holding 3 bases beyond the gene matches. Each collaborating institution followed its own protocols to collect whole blood in K2EDTA tubes. Collaborator samples were shipped for TCRbeta analysis as frozen whole blood, isolated PBMCs, or DNA extracted from either sample type. The immunoSEQ Assay, a bias-controlled multiplex PCR, was used to amplify TCRbeta CDR3 regions from genomic DNA. In the paper's pipeline: The number of nucleated cells in each sample was estimated from the amplification of reference gene primers within the assay. To quantify the absolute abundance of each unique TCRbeta CDR3 rearrangement, sequence reads were collapsed and filtered. For each sample, productive Simpson clonality was calculated as the square root of Simpson's diversity index over productive rearrangements. TCRdb mirrors the immuneACCESS table, restricted to in-frame sequences. Some clones are absent from its copies; in checked studies, under half trace to an unresolved V gene, and the reason for the others is unknown. From that table come the V and J calls and clone size; the DNA was used to work out D and trimming. A total of about 290,000 clones appear in this sample, just under 85% of them only once. The top ten clonotypes cover around 4% of the sample.

The source material was peripheral blood. The TCR comes from a woman in her forties or fifties with active or convalescent COVID-19. The V and J genes are TRBV28 and TRBJ2-3; 10 of the junction bases match TRBD2. This receptor has the CDR3 CASTSGRFTDTQYF. DNA sequence: TGTGCCAGCACTAGCGGGAGATTCACAGATACGCAGTATTTT.